The following is a TCR beta chain sequence with its context. This sample was included in a study of T cell repertoires and Cas9 in healthy adults. The overall study: SpCas9-reactive CD4 and CD8 T cells were characterized for potency, cytotoxicity and lineage.

This CDR3 is 18 amino acids long. Here immunoSEQ multiplex PCR was the method, and the copy in TCRdb shows in-frame clones only, minus some. Of about 1,400 clones listed, around three quarters are singletons. Overall study results and limits: SpCas9-reactive effector T cells were reportedly restrained in vitro by SpCas9-reactive regulatory T cells.

The clonotype comes from a human donor in good health. The V call is TRBV22-1, the J call TRBJ2-6; whether TRBD2, the table's D call, matches the DNA was not checked. TRBV22-1 is tagged as a pseudogene. Material: SpCas9-reactive Tregs (CD4+, CD25+, CD127-, CD137+, CD154-) from PBMCs; culture status not recorded. CDR3 amino acids: CPGRPRGSEQSRANVLTF. DNA of the CDR3: TGTCCTGGGAGGCCTCGGGGAAGCGAACAAAGTCGGGCCAACGTCCTGACTTTC.